The 5 T cell receptor beta chains below come from one sample, sequenced in a study of cytomegalovirus exposure and HLA in healthy donors. The study ran its PCR with 60 Vbeta and 13 Jbeta primers. The repertoire was sequenced with immunoSEQ multiplex PCR; TCRdb's copy has only in-frame clones and lacks some. The sample holds tens of thousands of clones, about four fifths seen once. Sequenced input: PBMCs. These TCRs come from a man in his fifties in good health and CMV-seropositive.

V and J are TRBV18 and TRBJ1-1, with 7 bases fitting TRBD1. In germline, CDR1 is KGHSH, CDR2 LQKENI. Unmatched junction bases numbered 5, after V lost 4 bases and J lost 0 bases. The CDR3 length is 15 residues. The CDR3 loop is CASSLGGGMNTEAFF. The CDR3 nucleotides read TGTGCCAGCTCACTCGGAGGGGGCATGAACACTGAAGCTTTCTTT.

The rearrangement joins TRBV7-2 to TRBJ2-4; 10 nucleotides align to TRBD2. This CDR3 contains 17 residues. CDR1 is SGHTA, CDR2 FQGNSA, per germline. The V and J ends lost 5 bases and 1 base, in that order; junction bases with no gene match: 8. Here the CDR3 reads CASSPPGLARAKNIQYF. The DNA of the CDR3 is TGTGCCAGCAGCCCTCCGGGACTAGCGAGGGCCAAAAACATTCAGTACTTC.

This chain connects TRBV7-9 to TRBJ1-2; D not resolved. This CDR3 comprises 12 residues. The V end lost 3 bases, the J end lost 8 bases, and 10 bases lay between the germline ends. Germline V gives CDR1 SEHNR, CDR2 FQNEAQ (reference sequence). The CDR3 spells CASSFQARGYTF. The CDR3 coding sequence is TGTGCCAGCAGCTTCCAGGCTCGGGGCTACACCTTC.

The J gene is TRBJ2-1, the V gene TRBV18; TRBD1 matches at 9 bases. The ends lost 4 bases at V and 7 bases at J; junction bases unmatched: 8. This CDR3 has 15 residues. Germline CDR1 and CDR2: KGHSH and LQKENI. The DNA for the CDR3 is TGTGCCAGCTCACTCGGGACAGGGATCAGGAATGAGCAGTTCTTC. This gives the protein CASSLGTGIRNEQFF.

This chain joins TRBV5-4 and TRBJ2-1, with 7 positions matching TRBD2. Germline CDR1 reads SGHNT; CDR2 reads YYREEE (reference sequence). The CDR3 covers 13 residues. With 5 bases clipped from V and 10 bases from J, the junction kept 9 bases outside the gene matches. The CDR3 here is CASSQPGRDEQFF. The CDR3 region has the DNA TGTGCCAGCAGTCAGCCAGGGAGGGACGAGCAGTTCTTC.